One sample yielded the 5 T cell receptor beta chains listed below, sequenced in a study of cytomegalovirus exposure and HLA in healthy donors. Repertoires were generated with immunoSEQ multiplex PCR, while TCRdb's copy carries only in-frame clones and drops some. The sample shows just under 65,000 clones, approximately 95% of them seen only once. The sample was PBMCs. The origin of the receptors is a woman aged 18-29 years in good health and CMV-seropositive.

This chain uses TRBV27 with TRBJ2-5; possible D gene TRBD1, 5 bases. Germline lookup yields CDR1 MNHEY and CDR2 SMNVEV (reference sequence). The V end lost 5 bases, the J end lost 4 bases, and 5 bases lay between the germline ends. The CDR3 sequence is 11 residues long. The CDR3 nucleotides read TGTGCCAGCAGTAGGGGAGAGACCCAGTACTTC. This sequence encodes CASSRGETQYF.

The chain combines TRBV7-6 with TRBJ2-1; 7 bases are a match to TRBD2. The CDR3 has 14 amino acids. Germline V lookup: CDR1 SGHVS, CDR2 FNYEAQ. V lost 5 bases, J lost 8 bases, and 9 bases stayed unmatched. The CDR3 loop is CASSPPLAVDEQFF. CDR3 sequence (DNA): TGTGCCAGCAGCCCTCCCCTAGCGGTCGATGAGCAGTTCTTC.

The genes are TRBV11-2 and TRBJ2-4; unclear D gene. The V gene lost 6 bases and the J gene lost 9 bases, with 12 bases spanning the gap. Germline CDR1 and CDR2: SGHAT and FQNNGV. There are 12 residues in the CDR3. DNA of the CDR3: TGTGCCAGCAGATCCCCAGGCGCCATTCAGTACTTC. Translated, it gives CASRSPGAIQYF.

The V call is TRBV7-2, the J call TRBJ2-3, with TRBD2 matching 10 bases. Looked up from germline, CDR1 is SGHTA and CDR2 is FQGNSA. This CDR3 has 14 amino acids. Trimming at V came to 1 base and at J to 5 bases, leaving 0 bases not matched to a gene. The DNA for the CDR3 is TGTGCCAGCAGCTTAGGACTAGCGGGAGATACGCAGTATTTT. This sequence encodes CASSLGLAGDTQYF.

This chain uses TRBV19 with TRBJ1-5; 9 bases map to TRBD1. This CDR3 spans 16 amino acids. V lost 5 bases and J lost 4; bases outside the gene matches: 9. Germline values: CDR1 LNHDA, CDR2 SQIVND (reference sequence). The CDR3: CASSAKIGTGNQPQHF. The CDR3 coding sequence is TGTGCCAGTAGTGCGAAAATTGGGACAGGGAATCAGCCCCAGCATTTT. The full variable domain, in which reference TRBV19 and TRBJ1-5 provide the parts outside the CDR3, is DGGITQSPKYLFRKEGQNVTLSCEQNLNHDAMYWYRQDPGQGLRLIYYSQIVNDFQKGDIAEGYSVSREKKESFPLTVTSAQKNPTAFYLCASSAKIGTGNQPQHFGDGTRLSIL.